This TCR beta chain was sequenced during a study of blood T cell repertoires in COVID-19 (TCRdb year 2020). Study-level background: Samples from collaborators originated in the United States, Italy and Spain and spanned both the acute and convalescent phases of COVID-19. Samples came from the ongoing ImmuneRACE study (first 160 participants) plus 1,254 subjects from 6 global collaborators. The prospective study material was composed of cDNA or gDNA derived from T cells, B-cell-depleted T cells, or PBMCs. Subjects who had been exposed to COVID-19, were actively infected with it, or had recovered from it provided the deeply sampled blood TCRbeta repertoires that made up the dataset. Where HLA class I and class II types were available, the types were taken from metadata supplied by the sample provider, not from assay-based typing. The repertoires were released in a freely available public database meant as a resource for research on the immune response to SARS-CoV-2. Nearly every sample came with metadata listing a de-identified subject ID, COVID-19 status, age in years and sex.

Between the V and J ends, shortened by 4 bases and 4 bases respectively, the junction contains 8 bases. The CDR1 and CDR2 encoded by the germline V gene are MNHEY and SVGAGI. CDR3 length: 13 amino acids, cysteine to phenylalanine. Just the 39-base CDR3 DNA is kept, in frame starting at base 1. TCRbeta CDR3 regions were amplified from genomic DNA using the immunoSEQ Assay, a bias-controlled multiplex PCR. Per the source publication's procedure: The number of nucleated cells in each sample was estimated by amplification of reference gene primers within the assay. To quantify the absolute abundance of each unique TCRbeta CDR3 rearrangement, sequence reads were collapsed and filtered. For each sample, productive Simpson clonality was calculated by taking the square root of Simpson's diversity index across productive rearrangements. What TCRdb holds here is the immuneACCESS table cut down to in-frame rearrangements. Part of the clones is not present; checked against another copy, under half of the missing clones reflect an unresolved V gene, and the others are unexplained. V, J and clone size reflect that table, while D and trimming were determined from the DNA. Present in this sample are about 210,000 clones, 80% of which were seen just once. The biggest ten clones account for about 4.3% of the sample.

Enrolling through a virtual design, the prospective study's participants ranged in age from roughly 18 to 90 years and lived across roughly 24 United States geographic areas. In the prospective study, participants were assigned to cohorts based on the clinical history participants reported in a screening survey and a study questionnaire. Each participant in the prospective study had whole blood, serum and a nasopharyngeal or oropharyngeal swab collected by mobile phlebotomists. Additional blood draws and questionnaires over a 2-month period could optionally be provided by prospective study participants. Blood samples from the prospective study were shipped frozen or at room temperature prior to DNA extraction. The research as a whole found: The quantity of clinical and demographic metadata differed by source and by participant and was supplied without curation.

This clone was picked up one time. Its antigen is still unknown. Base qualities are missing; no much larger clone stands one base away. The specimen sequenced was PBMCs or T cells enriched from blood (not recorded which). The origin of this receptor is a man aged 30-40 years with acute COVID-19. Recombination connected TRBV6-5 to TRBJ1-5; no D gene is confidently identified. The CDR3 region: CASSLKENQPQHF. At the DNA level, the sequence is TGTGCCAGCAGTTTGAAGGAGAATCAGCCCCAGCATTTT.